The clone carrying this TCR beta chain appeared many times. The authors ran a second PCR of about 7 to 11 cycles using a sample-barcoded 5' primer and a J-beta primer mix. TCRdb re-called the 5' RACE reads with MiXCR, one entry per CDR3 protein. The sample comprises hundreds of thousands of distinct CDR3 sequences, approximately 30% of which are singletons, and roughly 15% rests with the top ten. These data originate in a study of blood T cells in healthy people across ages. Every sample gave at least 5.5 micrograms of total RNA when it was extracted. This receptor was obtained from an elderly woman in good health. The sample was blood.

The CDR3 reads CAWSRRESSYNSPLHF. In DNA, the CDR3 is TGTGCCTGGAGTAGAAGGGAGAGCTCCTATAATTCACCCCTCCACTTT. This chain connects TRBV30 to TRBJ1-6; D unclear. Trimming took off 2 bases at V and 0 bases at J, with 11 bases between the two ends. This CDR3 has 16 amino acids. The germline V gene encodes CDR1 GTSNPN and CDR2 SVGIG (reference sequence).